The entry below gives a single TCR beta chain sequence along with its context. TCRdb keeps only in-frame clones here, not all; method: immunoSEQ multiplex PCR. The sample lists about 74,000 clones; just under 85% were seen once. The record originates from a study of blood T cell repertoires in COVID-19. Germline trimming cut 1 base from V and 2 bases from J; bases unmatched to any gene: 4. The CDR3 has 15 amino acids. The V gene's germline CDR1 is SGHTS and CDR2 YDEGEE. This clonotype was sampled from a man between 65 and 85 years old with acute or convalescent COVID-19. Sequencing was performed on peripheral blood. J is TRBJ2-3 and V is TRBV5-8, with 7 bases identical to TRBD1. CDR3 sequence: CASSLRTGFTDTQYF. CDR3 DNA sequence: TGTGCCAGCAGCTTGCGGACAGGATTCACAGATACGCAGTATTTT. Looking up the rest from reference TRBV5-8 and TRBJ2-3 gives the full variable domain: EAGVTQSPTHLIKTRGQQATLRCSPISGHTSVYWYQQALGLGLQFLLWYDEGEERNRGNFPPRFSGRQFPNYSSELNVNALELEDSALYLCASSLRTGFTDTQYFGPGTRLTVL.